The 30 T cell receptor beta chains below come from one sample, sequenced in a study of siplizumab effects on memory and regulatory T cells. Libraries were prepared by immunoSEQ multiplex PCR; TCRdb keeps only in-frame clonotypes and omits some of them. The sample holds 70,000 to 90,000 clones, 93% seen once. Sequencing used CD8+ T cells sorted from blood. Receptors originate from a human donor in good health.

This clone came up once. V is TRBV7-2 and J is TRBJ1-4; 7 positions agree with TRBD1. The junction had 6 bases not matched to a gene; V was cut back by 4 bases and J by 4 bases. The CDR3 is 15 amino acids. CDR1 is SGHTA, CDR2 FQGNSA, per germline. The CDR3 sequence: CASSSYRGDNEKLFF. CDR3 DNA: TGTGCCAGCAGCTCTTACAGGGGTGATAATGAAAAACTGTTTTTT.

The chain is built from TRBV7-8 and TRBJ1-1; tentative D call: TRBD1 (5 bases). Germline CDR1 reads SGHVS; CDR2 reads FQNEAQ. The CDR3 has 15 amino acids. The V end lost 5 bases, the J end lost 0 bases, and 13 bases lay between the germline ends. CDR3 coding DNA: TGTGCCAGCAGCGTAGATGGGGGAATGAACACTGAAGCTTTCTTT. This gives the protein CASSVDGGMNTEAFF. Together with reference TRBV7-8 and TRBJ1-1, the CDR3 gives the full variable domain: GAGVSQSPRYKVAKRGQDVALRCDPISGHVSLFWYQQALGQGPEFLTYFQNEAQLDKSGLPSDRFFAERPEGSVSTLKIQRTQQEDSAVYLCASSVDGGMNTEAFFGQGTRLTVV.

Only one count was recorded for this clone. V and J are TRBV27 and TRBJ2-1; D is unclear. CDR3 length: 15 residues. Germline V gene lookup returns CDR1 MNHEY and CDR2 SMNVEV (reference sequence). V lost 2 bases to trimming and J lost 8 bases, with 16 bases between them. CDR3 amino acids: CASSLMLGFHDEQFF. The CDR3, as DNA: TGTGCCAGCAGTTTAATGCTGGGGTTTCACGATGAGCAGTTCTTC.

This chain joins TRBV30 and TRBJ2-1; 8 positions agree with TRBD1. Trimming took 6 bases from V and 6 from J; bases not matched to a gene: 1. This CDR3 contains 11 residues. Germline assignment: CDR1 GTSNPN and CDR2 SVGIG (reference sequence). The CDR3 DNA follows: TGTGCCTGTGACAGGGGCAATGAGCAGTTCTTC. It specifies CACDRGNEQFF. The full variable domain, with the rest looked up from reference TRBV30 and TRBJ2-1, is SQTIHQWPATLVQPVGSPLSLECTVEGTSNPNLYWYRQAAGRGLQLLFYSVGIGQISSEVPQNLSASRPQDRQFILSSKKLLLSDSGFYLCACDRGNEQFFGPGTRLTVL.

DNA of the CDR3: TGTGCCAGCAGCTTATTTTGGGGGGGTTTAGGAAACACTGAAGCTTTCTTT. This translates into CASSLFWGGLGNTEAFF. The chain couples TRBV7-9 to TRBJ1-1; D perhaps matches TRBD1 (5 bases). Germline V gene lookup returns CDR1 SEHNR and CDR2 FQNEAQ (reference sequence). Trimming removed 2 bases from V and 2 bases from J, with 18 bases in between. CDR3 length: 17 amino acids.

The chain joins TRBV1 to TRBJ1-3. TRBV1 is flagged as a pseudogene. The CDR3 totals 18 residues. DNA for the CDR3: TGCACCAGCAGCCAAGGAAACGGGACGTCTTACTCTGGAAACACCATATATTTT. Its protein is CTSSQGNGTSYSGNTIYF.

This chain joins TRBV9 and TRBJ1-1, with D possibly matching TRBD1 (5 bases). The CDR3 consists of 19 residues. CDR1 and CDR2 (germline): SGDLS, YYNGEE. Trimming removed 4 bases from V and 4 bases from J, with 29 bases in between. The DNA for the CDR3 is TGTGCCAGCAGCCTCGGTCTAGGGGTTTCTGGGTCAACAAGCACTGAAGCTTTCTTT. Translated, it gives CASSLGLGVSGSTSTEAFF.

This rearrangement joins TRBV27 to TRBJ2-3; 7 nucleotides line up with TRBD1. This CDR3 is built from 15 residues. The J segment lost 0 bases and the V segment lost 6 bases, leaving 6 bases of the junction unmatched. Looked up from germline, CDR1 is MNHEY and CDR2 is SMNVEV (reference sequence). In DNA, the CDR3 is TGTGCCAGCAGGCCGGGGACAGTCAGCACAGATACGCAGTATTTT. Amino acid sequence: CASRPGTVSTDTQYF.

The CDR3 protein is CASSSNTGTSIEQYF. CDR3 in DNA: TGTGCCAGCAGTTCCAATACCGGGACTAGCATCGAGCAGTACTTC. J is TRBJ2-7 and V is TRBV2; TRBD2 matches at 9 bases. The germline CDR1 and CDR2 sequences are SNHLY and FYNNEI. Trimming removed 5 bases from V and 6 bases from J; junction bases left unmatched: 11. The CDR3 has 15 residues.

V is TRBV6-5 and J is TRBJ2-7, with D possibly being TRBD1 or TRBD2 (5 bases each). The CDR3 has 13 residues. Germline loops: CDR1 MNHEY, CDR2 SVGAGI. The germline V and J ends were trimmed by 2 bases and 2 bases, with 7 bases remaining between them. CDR3 DNA: TGTGCCAGCAGTTACGGGGGAACCTACGAGCAGTACTTC. Its translation: CASSYGGTYEQYF.

The chain couples TRBV11-2 to TRBJ1-1; the match to TRBD1 covers 8 bases. Germline trimming cut 2 bases from V and 1 base from J; bases unmatched to any gene: 0. Per the germline V gene, CDR1 is SGHAT and CDR2 is FQNNGV. The CDR3 is made up of 14 amino acids. CDR3 amino acids: CASSLQGANTEAFF. Written as DNA, the CDR3 is TGTGCCAGCAGCTTACAGGGGGCGAACACTGAAGCTTTCTTT.

The chain uses TRBV4-1 and TRBJ1-5, with D possibly matching TRBD1 (6 bases). The V end lost 4 bases, the J end lost 2 bases, and 15 bases lay between the germline ends. CDR1 MGHRA and CDR2 YSYEKL come from the germline V gene. There are 16 residues in the CDR3. For the CDR3, the DNA is TGCGCCAGCAGCCGCACGGAGGGGGACCGCAATCAGCCCCAGCATTTT. This gives the protein CASSRTEGDRNQPQHF.

This chain uses TRBV10-2 with TRBJ2-7; the match to TRBD1 covers 8 bases. The CDR3 is 11 residues long. Germline values: CDR1 WSHSY, CDR2 SAAADI. V dropped 10 bases and J dropped 6; count of bases not matched to a gene: 5. CDR3 residues: CATGQGGEQYF. CDR3 bases: TGCGCCACCGGACAGGGAGGCGAGCAGTACTTC.

The V and J genes are TRBV15 and TRBJ2-3; 9 bases are shared with TRBD2. After removal of 3 bases from V and 3 bases from J, the junction contained 4 bases not matched to a gene. CDR1 is LNHNV and CDR2 is YYDKDF in the germline V gene (reference sequence). The CDR3 spans 15 residues. The CDR3 protein is CATSSGTSGTDTQYF. CDR3 nucleotide sequence: TGTGCCACCAGCAGTGGAACTAGCGGGACAGATACGCAGTATTTT.

With regard to this clone: The same CDR3 is also encoded by other DNA sequences in this sample. The V gene is TRBV6-5, the J gene TRBJ2-1; no firm D call. Germline V CDR1 and CDR2: MNHEY, SVGAGI. Trimming stripped 2 bases from V and 9 bases from J, with 5 bases between. The CDR3 length is 11 residues. The CDR3 region is CASSYGGEQFF. As DNA, the CDR3 is TGTGCCAGCAGTTACGGCGGTGAGCAGTTCTTC.

The chain links TRBV2 to TRBJ1-5; D is undetermined. The CDR3 covers 19 residues. Deletions cut 3 bases from V and 0 bases from J, with 21 bases between. Germline CDR1 reads SNHLY; CDR2 reads FYNNEI. CDR3 amino acids: CASSDGSNWRSYSNQPQHF. The DNA of the CDR3 is TGTGCCAGCAGTGACGGGAGCAATTGGAGGTCGTATAGCAATCAGCCCCAGCATTTT.

V is TRBV27 and J is TRBJ1-5, with a weak D call TRBD1 (6 bases). Per germline, CDR1 MNHEY and CDR2 SMNVEV (reference sequence). The V end lost 8 bases, the J end lost 6 bases, and 14 bases lay between the germline ends. CDR3 length equals 13 residues. The CDR3 DNA sequence: TGTGCCAGCGCTACAGGGTCCACTCAGCCCCAGCATTTT. This gives the protein CASATGSTQPQHF.

The chain links TRBV6-4 to TRBJ2-2; D is ambiguous. Germline V lookup: CDR1 MRHNA, CDR2 SNTAGT. The V gene lost 4 bases and the J gene lost 1 base, with 7 bases spanning the gap. This CDR3 contains 14 residues. CDR3 in amino acids: CASSGSQNTGELFF. The CDR3 nucleotides read TGTGCCAGCAGTGGAAGCCAGAACACCGGGGAGCTGTTTTTT.

The CDR3 DNA sequence: TGTGCCAGCAGTGACTCTGAAGGTCAGCCCCAGCATTTT. Translated, it gives CASSDSEGQPQHF. V gene TRBV6-4 combines with J gene TRBJ1-5; D call uncertain. The CDR3 has 13 amino acids. Germline V gene data show CDR1 as MRHNA and CDR2 as SNTAGT. The V end was cut by 0 bases, the J end by 6 bases, with 6 bases between.

This sequence joins TRBV27 and TRBJ2-3, with TRBD2 matching 7 bases. This CDR3 spans 15 amino acids. V was clipped by 3 bases and J by 1 base; unmatched bases: 4. Germline assignment: CDR1 MNHEY and CDR2 SMNVEV (reference sequence). The DNA of the CDR3 is TGTGCCAGCAGTTTTGCGGGGGTCGGCACAGATACGCAGTATTTT. Translated: CASSFAGVGTDTQYF.

The chain joins TRBV9 to TRBJ2-3; 12 bases map to TRBD2. This CDR3 spans 16 amino acids. With 2 bases clipped from V and 10 bases from J, the junction kept 11 bases outside the gene matches. CDR1 and CDR2 from the germline V gene are SGDLS and YYNGEE. The CDR3 spells CASSVPSGGVLPAQYF. The CDR3 nucleotides read TGTGCCAGCAGCGTCCCTAGCGGGGGGGTCCTACCTGCGCAGTATTTT.

The chain employs TRBV27 and TRBJ1-1, with a possible D match to TRBD1 (5 bases). In germline, CDR1 is MNHEY, CDR2 SMNVEV (reference sequence). Trimming shortened V by 2 bases and J by 5 bases, and 9 bases separated the two germline ends. The CDR3 has 13 amino acids. The CDR3 loop is CASSLGGVTEAFF. CDR3 nucleotide sequence: TGTGCCAGCAGTTTAGGGGGGGTTACTGAAGCTTTCTTT.

The chain is built from TRBV15 and TRBJ1-2; D is perhaps TRBD1 (5 bases). This CDR3 contains 15 residues. Per the germline V gene, CDR1 is LNHNV and CDR2 is YYDKDF (reference sequence). The V end was cut by 6 bases, the J end by 2 bases, with 16 bases between. The CDR3, as DNA: TGTGCCACCAGTCCGACAGTCCTGAGCAACTATGGCTACACCTTC. Protein product: CATSPTVLSNYGYTF.

This rearrangement joins TRBV15 to TRBJ2-1, with D perhaps matching TRBD1 (5 bases). Trimming stripped 0 bases from V and 5 bases from J, with 17 bases between. Germline-derived CDR1 and CDR2 are LNHNV and YYDKDF (reference sequence). This CDR3 is built from 17 residues. The CDR3 here is CATSRDHPRATNNEQFF. The CDR3, as DNA: TGTGCCACCAGCAGAGATCACCCCAGGGCAACTAACAATGAGCAGTTCTTC.

This clone appeared once. In nucleotides, the CDR3 is TGTGCCAGCAGCAAACAGGGGACGGGCACAGATACGCAGTATTTT. Protein product: CASSKQGTGTDTQYF. The genes are TRBV5-4 and TRBJ2-3, with 7 bases fitting TRBD1. The CDR3 runs 15 residues. In germline, CDR1 is SGHNT, CDR2 YYREEE (reference sequence). The V and J ends lost 4 bases and 1 base, in that order; junction bases with no gene match: 6.

The chain carries TRBV5-6 and TRBJ2-5, with a weak D call TRBD1 (6 bases). Germline V CDR1 and CDR2: SGHDT, YYEEEE. Trimming removed 0 bases from V and 5 bases from J, with 14 bases in between. This CDR3 has 15 residues. CDR3 sequence: CASSLVRGVWETQYF. CDR3 DNA: TGTGCCAGCAGCTTGGTCAGGGGCGTGTGGGAGACCCAGTACTTC.

This chain joins TRBV7-3 and TRBJ2-7; TRBD2 matches 9 bases. The V gene end was trimmed by 1 base and the J gene end by 1 base; junction bases not matched to a gene: 2. Germline assignment: CDR1 SGHTA and CDR2 FQGTGA. The CDR3 spans 15 residues. The CDR3 DNA reads as TGTGCCAGCAGCTTAAGCGGGGGGGCTTCCTACGAGCAGTACTTC. This gives the protein CASSLSGGASYEQYF.

The chain recombines TRBV5-1 with TRBJ2-7; TRBD1 matches at 8 bases. V lost 4 bases and J lost 5; bases outside the gene matches: 2. This CDR3 comprises 12 residues. Germline V gene data show CDR1 as SGHRS and CDR2 as YFSETQ. Here the CDR3 DNA reads TGCGCCAGCAGCCAGACAGGGGACGAGCAGTACTTC. Translated: CASSQTGDEQYF.

The genes are TRBV7-9 and TRBJ2-5, with TRBD1 identical over 7 bases. V trimming: 4 bases; J trimming: 9 bases; junction bases outside the gene matches: 2. CDR3 length equals 11 residues. Germline V gene sequence: CDR1 SEHNR, CDR2 FQNEAQ (reference sequence). The CDR3 reads CASSSQGAQYF. The CDR3 coding sequence is TGTGCCAGCAGCTCCCAGGGGGCCCAGTACTTC.

The chain has TRBV13 and TRBJ2-7, with 8 bases that match TRBD2. CDR3 length: 15 amino acids. V lost 3 bases, J lost 6 bases, and 10 bases stayed unmatched. The germline CDR1 and CDR2 sequences are PRHDT and FYEKMQ (reference sequence). The CDR3 DNA sequence: TGTGCCAGCAGCTTGCACGGGGGGGCCAGTGGCGAGCAGTACTTC. It codes for CASSLHGGASGEQYF.